These 20 T cell receptor beta chains came from one sample sequenced in a study of OX40 agonist ivuxolimab in advanced cancers. Data came from immunoSEQ multiplex PCR; TCRdb stores just in-frame clones and leaves some out. The profile shows some 43,000 clones, 75% to 90% of them singletons. Sequenced material: CD4+ or CD8+ T cells sorted from blood, taken in a trial of the OX40 agonist ivuxolimab. The origin of the receptors is an adult with an advanced solid tumor such as melanoma, head and neck, liver or kidney cancer.

The gene calls are TRBV27 and TRBJ1-1; possibly TRBD1 for D (5 bases). Germline CDR1 reads MNHEY; CDR2 reads SMNVEV (reference sequence). Trimming stripped 1 base from V and 1 base from J, with 7 bases between. There are 14 residues in the CDR3. In DNA, the CDR3 is TGTGCCAGCAGTTTATGGGGGAGGAACACTGAAGCTTTCTTT. Its translation is CASSLWGRNTEAFF.

The rearrangement uses TRBV19 and TRBJ2-5, with D possibly matching TRBD1 (6 bases). The CDR3 has 16 amino acids. V was clipped by 5 bases and J by 5 bases, with 21 bases between them. Germline CDR1 and CDR2: LNHDA and SQIVND (reference sequence). DNA for the CDR3: TGTGCCAGTAGTCAAGTCCCCCCGGAAAGGGGGGAGACCCAGTACTTC. Translation: CASSQVPPERGETQYF.

The rearrangement joins TRBV7-6 to TRBJ2-1; D gene unclear. The germline V and J ends were trimmed by 6 bases and 6 bases, with 6 bases remaining between them. Germline CDR1 and CDR2: SGHVS and FNYEAQ. The CDR3 runs 11 residues. The CDR3 coding sequence is TGTGCCAGCAGTGAGTTCAATGAGCAGTTCTTC. It is translated as CASSEFNEQFF.

This chain links TRBV7-2 with TRBJ1-3; D ambiguous. The CDR3 runs 17 residues. The V end lost 3 bases, the J end lost 3 bases, and 18 bases lay between the germline ends. Germline V gene data show CDR1 as SGHTA and CDR2 as FQGNSA. The CDR3 region has the DNA TGTGCCAGCAGCTTGGGAGCGGATTTAGCCGTTGGAAACACCATATATTTT. It is translated as CASSLGADLAVGNTIYF.

This chain connects TRBV6-1 to TRBJ1-2, with D maybe TRBD1 (5 bases). Per the germline V gene, CDR1 is MNHNS and CDR2 is SASEGT. Deletions cut 2 bases from V and 4 bases from J, with 8 bases between. This CDR3 has 13 residues. The chain's CDR3 is CASSEPGGYGYTF. In DNA, the CDR3 is TGTGCCAGCAGTGAACCCGGGGGCTATGGCTACACCTTC.

This clone was found a few times. The V call is TRBV5-4, the J call TRBJ2-2; possible D gene TRBD2, 7 bases. CDR1 and CDR2 from the germline V gene are SGHNT and YYREEE (reference sequence). This CDR3 contains 15 residues. V lost 4 bases, J lost 3 bases, and 13 bases lay in between. The chain's CDR3 is CASSATGRDTGELFF. CDR3 coding DNA: TGTGCCAGCAGCGCAACAGGGAGGGACACCGGGGAGCTGTTTTTT.

The chain joins TRBV27 to TRBJ2-5; no firm D call. This CDR3 is 12 amino acids long. Trimming shortened V by 8 bases and J by 5 bases, and 12 bases separated the two germline ends. Germline V lookup: CDR1 MNHEY, CDR2 SMNVEV (reference sequence). In DNA, the CDR3 is TGTGCCAGCGGTCTACCTATGGAGACCCAGTACTTC. As protein: CASGLPMETQYF.

The rearrangement uses TRBV18 and TRBJ2-2; no reliable D call. The germline V gene encodes CDR1 KGHSH and CDR2 LQKENI. The CDR3 has 16 residues. Trimming shortened V by 3 bases and J by 2 bases, and 13 bases separated the two germline ends. DNA for the CDR3: TGTGCCAGCTCACCTTCAAGGCAGATTAACACCGGGGAGCTGTTTTTT. This codes for CASSPSRQINTGELFF. The variable domain in full, with the rest retrieved from reference TRBV18 and TRBJ2-2, is NAGVMQNPRHLVRRRGQEARLRCSPMKGHSHVYWYRQLPEEGLKFMVYLQKENIIDESGMPKERFSAEFPKEGPSILRIQQVVRGDSAAYFCASSPSRQINTGELFFGEGSRLTVL.

The chain is built from TRBV19 and TRBJ2-6; D call uncertain. Germline CDR1 reads LNHDA; CDR2 reads SQIVND (reference sequence). With 5 bases removed from V and 0 bases from J, the gap between germline ends came to 11 bases. The CDR3 has 16 residues. CDR3 nucleotides: TGTGCCAGTAGTCTAGGACCGTCCTCTGGGGCCAACGTCCTGACTTTC. Amino acid sequence: CASSLGPSSGANVLTF.

This chain joins TRBV19 and TRBJ2-7, with 9 bases that match TRBD2. Germline-derived CDR1 and CDR2 are LNHDA and SQIVND (reference sequence). The CDR3 has 15 residues. The junction had 1 base not matched to a gene; V was cut back by 1 base and J by 0 bases. CDR3 sequence reads: CASSIAREGSYEQYF. Written as DNA, the CDR3 is TGTGCCAGTAGTATAGCGCGGGAGGGCTCCTACGAGCAGTACTTC.

The chain combines TRBV6-5 with TRBJ2-5; D uncertain. CDR3 length: 14 amino acids. CDR1 is MNHEY and CDR2 is SVGAGI in the germline V gene. The germline V and J ends were trimmed by 6 bases and 4 bases, with 15 bases remaining between them. As DNA, the CDR3 is TGTGCCAGCAGATCCACGCTAGGCAGAGAGACCCAGTACTTC. This sequence encodes CASRSTLGRETQYF.

The chain recombines TRBV7-8 with TRBJ2-5; 8 bases map to TRBD2. The CDR3 runs to 16 residues. J lost 7 bases, V lost 5 bases, and 15 bases had no gene match. Per germline, CDR1 SGHVS and CDR2 FQNEAQ. The CDR3: CASSRLPPTAGGTQYF. The CDR3 DNA reads as TGTGCCAGCAGCCGCCTCCCTCCTACTGCGGGGGGGACCCAGTACTTC.

The chain employs TRBV6-1 and TRBJ1-5; TRBD1 might be the D (5 bases). The germline gives CDR1 MNHNS, CDR2 SASEGT. The CDR3 totals 15 residues. With 3 bases removed from V and 3 bases from J, the gap between germline ends came to 12 bases. CDR3 in amino acids: CASSEGRYFNQPQHF. In nucleotides, the CDR3 is TGTGCCAGCAGTGAGGGACGGTATTTCAATCAGCCCCAGCATTTT.

The rearrangement links TRBV6-5 to TRBJ2-3; D not resolved. Germline assignment: CDR1 MNHEY and CDR2 SVGAGI. The CDR3 has 16 amino acids. Between the trimmed V and J ends, which lost 0 bases and 5 bases, there was a span of 15 bases. The CDR3 spells CASSYSIRSLEDTQYF. The CDR3 nucleotides are TGTGCCAGCAGTTACTCGATCAGGAGCCTCGAAGATACGCAGTATTTT.

This clone was seen a single time. The rearrangement joins TRBV7-8 to TRBJ2-7; no clear D gene. The CDR3 is made up of 16 amino acids. Looked up from germline, CDR1 is SGHVS and CDR2 is FQNEAQ. V lost 5 bases and J lost 2, with 19 bases in between. The CDR3 DNA reads TGTGCCAGCAGCACCCCCGGACGTTCGGACGCCTACGAGCAGTACTTC. Encoded protein: CASSTPGRSDAYEQYF.

This chain uses TRBV7-2 with TRBJ2-7; TRBD2 aligns across 13 bases. The J segment lost 5 bases and the V segment lost 0 bases, leaving 4 bases of the junction unmatched. The CDR3 runs to 16 residues. Germline-derived CDR1 and CDR2 are SGHTA and FQGNSA. In DNA form, the CDR3 reads TGTGCCAGCAGCTTAGCCGGACTAGCGGGAGTCCACGAGCAGTACTTC. It is translated as CASSLAGLAGVHEQYF.

The V gene is TRBV7-3, the J gene TRBJ1-1, with 8 nucleotides matching TRBD1. Germline CDR1 reads SGHTA; CDR2 reads FQGTGA. Trimming took 4 bases from V and 4 from J; bases not matched to a gene: 5. This CDR3 contains 14 residues. In DNA form, the CDR3 reads TGTGCCAGCAGCTCCCGGGACAGGACCACTGAAGCTTTCTTT. This sequence encodes CASSSRDRTTEAFF.

The chain joins TRBV23-1 to TRBJ2-6, with TRBD1 identical over 7 bases. TRBV23-1 is an ORF, with its function uncertain. The CDR3 contains 18 residues. V trimming: 2 bases; J trimming: 2 bases; junction bases outside the gene matches: 9. Here the CDR3 reads CASSQLPTGSTGANVLTF. The CDR3 DNA reads as TGCGCCAGCAGTCAACTCCCGACAGGGAGCACTGGGGCCAACGTCCTGACTTTC.

The gene calls are TRBV27 and TRBJ1-2; a possible D gene is TRBD1 (6 bases). Trimming removed 3 bases at V and 1 base at J, with 12 bases between. The CDR3 length is 15 residues. Germline V lookup: CDR1 MNHEY, CDR2 SMNVEV (reference sequence). The CDR3 is CASSLTGVDNYGYTF. The CDR3 DNA is TGTGCCAGCAGTTTGACAGGCGTGGATAACTATGGCTACACCTTC.

The V gene is TRBV5-5, the J gene TRBJ1-1, with D uncertain. The CDR3 has 12 amino acids. The germline CDR1 and CDR2 sequences are SGHKS and YYEKEE (reference sequence). Trimming left V 2 bases short and J 3 bases short, with 5 bases between. The chain's CDR3 is CASSFRYTEAFF. The DNA for the CDR3 is TGTGCCAGCAGCTTTAGGTACACTGAAGCTTTCTTT.